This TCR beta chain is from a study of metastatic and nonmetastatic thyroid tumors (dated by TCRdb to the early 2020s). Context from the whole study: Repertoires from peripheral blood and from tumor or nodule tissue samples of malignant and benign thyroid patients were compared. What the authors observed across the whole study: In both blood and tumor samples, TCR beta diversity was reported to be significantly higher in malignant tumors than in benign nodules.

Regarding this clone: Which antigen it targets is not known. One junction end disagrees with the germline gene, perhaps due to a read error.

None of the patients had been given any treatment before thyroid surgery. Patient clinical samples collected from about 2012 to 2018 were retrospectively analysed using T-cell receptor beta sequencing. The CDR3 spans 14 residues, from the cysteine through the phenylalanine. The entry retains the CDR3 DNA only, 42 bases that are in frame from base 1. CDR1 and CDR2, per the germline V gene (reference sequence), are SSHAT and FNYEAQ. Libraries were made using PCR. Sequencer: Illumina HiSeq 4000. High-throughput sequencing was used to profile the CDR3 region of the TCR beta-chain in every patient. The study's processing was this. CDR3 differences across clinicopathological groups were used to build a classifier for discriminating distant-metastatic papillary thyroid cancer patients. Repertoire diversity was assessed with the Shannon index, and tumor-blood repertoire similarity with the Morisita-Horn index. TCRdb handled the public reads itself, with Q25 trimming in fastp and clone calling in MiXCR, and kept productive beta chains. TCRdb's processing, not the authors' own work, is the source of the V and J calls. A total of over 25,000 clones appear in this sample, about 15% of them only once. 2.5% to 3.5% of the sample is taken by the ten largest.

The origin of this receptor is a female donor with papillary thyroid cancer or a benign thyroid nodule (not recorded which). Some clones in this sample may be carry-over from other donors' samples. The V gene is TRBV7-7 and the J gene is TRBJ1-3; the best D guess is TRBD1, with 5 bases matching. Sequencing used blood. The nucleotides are TGTGCTAGCAGCTTGGGGGGACCTGGAAACACCATATATTTT. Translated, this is CASSLGGPGNTIYF.